The table lists the clone carrying this TCR beta chain with a few counts. Enrollees, roughly 18 to 89 years old, lived in approximately 25 US areas. Participant reports of clinical history set cohort assignment. The protocol was immunoSEQ multiplex PCR, while the TCRdb copy is restricted to in-frame clones and leaves out a portion. The table has roughly 340,000 clones, more than 70% seen once. The sample originates from a study of blood T cell repertoires in COVID-19. The CDR3 has 15 residues. V was pared by 11 bases and J by 3 bases, with 20 bases between. Germline loops: CDR1 LNHDA, CDR2 SQIVND (reference sequence).

The chain links TRBV19 to TRBJ1-5, with D maybe TRBD1 (5 bases). The TCR was taken from a man in his forties or fifties in a cohort exposed to, infected with or recovered from COVID-19 (not recorded which). Sample: PBMCs or T cells enriched from blood (not recorded which). CDR3 DNA: TGTGCCTCAAACGCAGGGACTTTGGTCAATCAGCCCCAGCATTTT. This sequence encodes CASNAGTLVNQPQHF.